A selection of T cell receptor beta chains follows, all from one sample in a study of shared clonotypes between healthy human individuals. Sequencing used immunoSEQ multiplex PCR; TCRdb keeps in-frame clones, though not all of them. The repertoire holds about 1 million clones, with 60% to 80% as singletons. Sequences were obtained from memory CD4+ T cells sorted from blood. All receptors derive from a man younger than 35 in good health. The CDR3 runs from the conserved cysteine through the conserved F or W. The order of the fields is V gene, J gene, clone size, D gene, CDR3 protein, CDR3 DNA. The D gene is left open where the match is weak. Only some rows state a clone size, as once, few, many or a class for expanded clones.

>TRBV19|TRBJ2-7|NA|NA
CASSISPRGEQYF
TGTGCCAGTAGTATCTCCCCCAGGGGCGAGCAGTACTTC
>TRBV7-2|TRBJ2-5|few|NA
CASSPDSGGGETQYF
TGTGCCAGCAGCCCGGATTCCGGAGGGGGAGAGACCCAGTACTTC
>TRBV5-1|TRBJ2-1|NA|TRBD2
CASSVTSGGAHNEQFF
TGCGCCAGCAGCGTGACCAGCGGGGGGGCCCACAATGAGCAGTTCTTC
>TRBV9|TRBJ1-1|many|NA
CASSSSANTEAFF
TGTGCCAGCAGCTCGTCGGCGAACACTGAAGCTTTCTTT
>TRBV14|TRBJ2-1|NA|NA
CASSRLGEQVRFF
TGTGCCAGCAGCCGGCTGGGAGAACAGGTCCGGTTCTTC
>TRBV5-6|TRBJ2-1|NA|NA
CASSGGRNNEQFF
TGTGCCAGCTCTGGCGGCAGAAACAATGAGCAGTTCTTC
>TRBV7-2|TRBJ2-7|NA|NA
CASSQGVGEQYF
TGTGCCAGCAGCCAGGGCGTGGGCGAGCAGTACTTC
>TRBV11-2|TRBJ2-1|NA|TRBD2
CASSASGGVYNEQFF
TGTGCCAGCAGCGCTAGCGGGGGGGTTTACAATGAGCAGTTCTTC
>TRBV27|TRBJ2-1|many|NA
CASSLGWDTYNEQFF
TGTGCCAGCAGTTTAGGTTGGGATACCTACAATGAGCAGTTCTTC
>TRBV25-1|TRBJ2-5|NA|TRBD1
CASSNTGTGGGEQYF
TGTGCCAGCAGTAACACCGGGACAGGGGGCGGAGAGCAGTACTTC
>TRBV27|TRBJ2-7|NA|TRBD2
CASSPSRTSGNEQYF
TGTGCCAGCAGCCCGTCCCGGACTAGCGGGAACGAGCAGTACTTC
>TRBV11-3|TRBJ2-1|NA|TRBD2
CASSLGAGEYYNEQFF
TGTGCCAGCAGCTTAGGGGCGGGAGAATACTACAATGAGCAGTTCTTC
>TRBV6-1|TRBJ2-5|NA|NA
CASKNEGGTQYF
TGTGCCAGCAAAAACGAGGGAGGGACCCAGTACTTC
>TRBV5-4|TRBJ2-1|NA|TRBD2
CASSPTTSGYNEQFF
TGTGCCAGCAGCCCTACCACTAGCGGATACAATGAGCAGTTCTTC
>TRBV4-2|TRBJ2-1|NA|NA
CASSQEGGQGPVF
TGTGCCAGCAGCCAAGAAGGTGGGCAGGGGCCGGTCTTC
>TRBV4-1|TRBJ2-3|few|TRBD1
CASSQGGRTGGTDTQYF
TGCGCCAGCAGCCAAGGGGGTCGGACAGGGGGCACAGATACGCAGTATTTT
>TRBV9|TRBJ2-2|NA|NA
CASSPQSRVFFGELFF
TGTGCCAGCAGCCCCCAAAGCAGGGTATTTTTCGGGGAGCTGTTTTTT
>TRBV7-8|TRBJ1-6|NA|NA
CASSLAHGRATSPLHF
TGTGCCAGCAGCTTAGCGCACGGCAGGGCAACTTCACCCCTCCACTTT
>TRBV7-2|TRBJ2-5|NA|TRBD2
CASSVQLAIQETQYF
TGTGCCAGCAGCGTCCAACTAGCGATCCAAGAGACCCAGTACTTC
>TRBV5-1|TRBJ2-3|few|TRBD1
CASRSGQGAADTQYF
TGCGCCAGCAGATCGGGACAGGGGGCCGCAGATACGCAGTATTTT
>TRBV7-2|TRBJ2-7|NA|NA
CASSPRSHPYEQYF
TGTGCCAGCAGCCCCAGGTCCCACCCCTACGAGCAGTACTTC
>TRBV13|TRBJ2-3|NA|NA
CASSPEGFSSTDTQYF
TGTGCCAGCAGCCCGGAGGGTTTTTCTAGCACAGATACGCAGTATTTT
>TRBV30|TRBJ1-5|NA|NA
CAWSSGMGQPQHF
TGTGCCTGGAGTTCAGGGATGGGTCAGCCCCAGCATTTT
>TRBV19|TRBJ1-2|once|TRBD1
CASSLGQGGPHYGYTF
TGTGCCAGTAGTCTCGGACAGGGGGGACCTCACTATGGCTACACCTTC
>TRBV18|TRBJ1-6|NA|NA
CASSPLSGAGNIEALHF
TGTGCCAGCTCACCATTATCGGGGGCAGGCAATATAGAGGCCCTCCACTTT
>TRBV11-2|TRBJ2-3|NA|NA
CASSLVRQGMVRTTDTQYF
TGTGCCAGCAGCTTAGTTCGTCAGGGAATGGTTAGGACCACAGATACGCAGTATTTT
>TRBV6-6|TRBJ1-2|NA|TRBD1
CASSRGQAANYGYTF
TGTGCCAGCAGCCGAGGACAGGCTGCTAACTATGGCTACACCTTC
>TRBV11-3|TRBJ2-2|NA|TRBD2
CASSLGGGPHTGELFF
TGTGCCAGCAGCTTAGGCGGGGGGCCTCACACCGGGGAGCTGTTTTTT
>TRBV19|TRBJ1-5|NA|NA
CASSPQSDQPQHF
TGTGCCAGTAGTCCTCAATCCGATCAGCCCCAGCATTTT
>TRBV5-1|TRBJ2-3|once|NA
CASAGRDTQYF
TGCGCCAGCGCAGGTCGAGATACGCAGTATTTT
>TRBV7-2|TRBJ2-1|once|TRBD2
CASSLDGGSSYNEQFF
TGTGCCAGCAGCTTAGACGGCGGGAGCTCCTACAATGAGCAGTTCTTC
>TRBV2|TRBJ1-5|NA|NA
CASSVGGFSNQPQHF
TGTGCCAGCAGTGTAGGAGGCTTTAGCAATCAGCCCCAGCATTTT
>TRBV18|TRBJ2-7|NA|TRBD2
CASSPLAGDFDEQYF
TGTGCCAGCTCACCACTAGCGGGAGACTTCGACGAGCAGTACTTC
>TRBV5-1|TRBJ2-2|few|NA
CATKVRSDTGELFF
TGCGCCACCAAAGTGCGTAGTGACACCGGGGAGCTGTTTTTT
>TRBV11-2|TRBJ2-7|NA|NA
CASSLAWGALSEQYF
TGTGCCAGCAGCTTAGCCTGGGGGGCCTTGAGCGAGCAGTACTTC
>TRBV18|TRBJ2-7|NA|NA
CASSPDSVSYEQYF
TGTGCCAGCTCACCAGACAGCGTGTCCTACGAGCAGTACTTC
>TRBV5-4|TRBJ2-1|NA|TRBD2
CASSSPLAGAQVEQFF
TGTGCCAGCAGCTCGCCACTAGCGGGAGCTCAGGTTGAGCAGTTCTTC
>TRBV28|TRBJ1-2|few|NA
CASSLLSPDGYTF
TGTGCCAGCAGTCTCCTCAGTCCGGATGGCTACACCTTC
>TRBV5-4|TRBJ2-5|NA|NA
CASSWDQRETQYF
TGTGCCAGCAGCTGGGACCAACGGGAGACCCAGTACTTC
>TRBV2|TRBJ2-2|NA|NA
CASSEEGRNTGELFF
TGTGCCAGCAGTGAAGAGGGCAGAAACACCGGGGAGCTGTTTTTT
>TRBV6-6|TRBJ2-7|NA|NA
CASSYFDRSPSYEQYF
TGTGCCAGCAGTTACTTCGATCGCAGCCCATCCTACGAGCAGTACTTC
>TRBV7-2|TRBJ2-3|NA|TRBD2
CASSQYNRPTSGSTDTQYF
TGTGCCAGCAGCCAATATAATCGGCCGACTAGCGGAAGCACAGATACGCAGTATTTT
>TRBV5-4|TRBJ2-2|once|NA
CASSSLASGELFF
TGTGCCAGCAGCTCACTAGCTTCCGGGGAGCTGTTTTTT
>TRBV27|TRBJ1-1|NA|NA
CASTPGPLNTEAFF
TGTGCCAGCACCCCGGGACCGCTGAACACTGAAGCTTTCTTT
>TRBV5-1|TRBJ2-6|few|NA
CASSLSPPGANVLTF
TGCGCCAGCAGCTTGTCCCCCCCTGGGGCCAACGTCCTGACTTTC
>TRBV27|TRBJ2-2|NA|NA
CASSLGGLSTGELFF
TGTGCCAGCAGTTTAGGAGGGCTTAGCACCGGGGAGCTGTTTTTT
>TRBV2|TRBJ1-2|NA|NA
CASSAPGARYGYTF
TGTGCCAGCAGTGCCCCAGGGGCGCGGTATGGCTACACCTTC
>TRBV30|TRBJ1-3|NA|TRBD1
CAWSALDRGSGNTIYF
TGTGCCTGGAGTGCCCTTGACAGGGGCTCTGGAAACACCATATATTTT
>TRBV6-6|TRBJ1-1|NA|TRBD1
CASSYHDRGPNTEAFF
TGTGCCAGCAGTTACCACGACAGGGGGCCGAACACTGAAGCTTTCTTT
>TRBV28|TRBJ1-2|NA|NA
CATRGGQTNYGYTF
TGTGCCACCCGCGGGGGACAAACTAACTATGGCTACACCTTC
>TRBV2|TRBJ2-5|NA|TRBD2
CASRLGLAGGETQYF
TGTGCCAGCAGGCTAGGACTAGCGGGGGGTGAGACCCAGTACTTC
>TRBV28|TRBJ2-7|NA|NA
CASKWSHGGSYEQYF
TGTGCCAGCAAATGGTCTCATGGCGGGTCCTACGAGCAGTACTTC